These 5 T cell receptor beta chains share one sample of origin, sequenced in a study of blood T cell repertoires in COVID-19. The assay was immunoSEQ multiplex PCR, and TCRdb's table has in-frame clones only and misses some. Here the sample spans about 160,000 clones, roughly 81% being singletons. Sequencing was carried out using peripheral blood. These receptors all stem from a woman between 50 and 59 years old with COVID-19, enrolled during active disease.

V and J are TRBV25-1 and TRBJ1-2; weak D call: TRBD1 (6 bases). Germline assignment: CDR1 MGHDK and CDR2 SYGVNS. V was shortened by 5 bases and J by 8 bases, with 12 bases between the two germline ends. The CDR3 totals 12 residues. CDR3 nucleotide sequence: TGTGCCAGCAGTAAACAGGGTGGCGGCTACACCTTC. This sequence encodes CASSKQGGGYTF.

As to this clone: One junction end does not reproduce the germline sequence, and a read error may be involved. For the CDR3, the DNA is TGTGCCAGCAGCCTGGACCAAGGCGGAAGGAACTTC. Amino acid sequence: CASSLDQGGRNF. J is TRBJ2-7 and V is TRBV5-4; D not certain. There are 12 residues in the CDR3. Germline assignment: CDR1 SGHNT and CDR2 YYREEE (reference sequence).

DNA for the CDR3: TGTGCCAGCATTCCGGGACAGCTAAACTATGGCTACACCTTC. It is translated as CASIPGQLNYGYTF. The chain couples TRBV6-6 to TRBJ1-2, with 7 bases matching TRBD1. The CDR3 runs 14 residues. Germline V lookup: CDR1 MNHNY, CDR2 SVGAGI (reference sequence). The V and J ends lost 7 bases and 2 bases, in that order; junction bases with no gene match: 7.

The V call is TRBV29-1, the J call TRBJ1-1; tentative D call: TRBD1 (5 bases). The germline gives CDR1 SQVTM, CDR2 ANQGSEA. V lost 0 bases to trimming and J lost 7 bases, with 9 bases between them. The CDR3 spans 12 residues. CDR3 loop: CSVEEGEGEAFF. Here the CDR3 DNA reads TGCAGCGTTGAAGAAGGGGAAGGTGAAGCTTTCTTT.

J is TRBJ1-6 and V is TRBV19; D might be TRBD1 (5 bases). V lost 3 bases, J lost 10 bases, and 10 bases lay in between. The CDR3 runs to 13 residues. Germline CDR1 is LNHDA and CDR2 is SQIVND (reference sequence). The CDR3 nucleotides are TGTGCCAGTAGTATCCAGGGAGGGTCACCCCTCCACTTT. Its translation is CASSIQGGSPLHF.